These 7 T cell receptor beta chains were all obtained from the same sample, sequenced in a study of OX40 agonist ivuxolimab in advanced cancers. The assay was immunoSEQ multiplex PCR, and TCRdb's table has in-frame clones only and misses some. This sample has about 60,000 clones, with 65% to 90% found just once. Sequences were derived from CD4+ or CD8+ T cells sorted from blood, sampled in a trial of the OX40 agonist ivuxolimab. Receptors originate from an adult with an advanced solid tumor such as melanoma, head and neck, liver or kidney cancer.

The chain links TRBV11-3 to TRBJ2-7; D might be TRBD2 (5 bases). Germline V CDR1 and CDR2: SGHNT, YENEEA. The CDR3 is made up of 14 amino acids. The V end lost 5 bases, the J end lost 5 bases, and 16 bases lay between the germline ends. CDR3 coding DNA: TGTGCCAGCAGCCCCGGGATGGGGTTGGACGAGCAGTACTTC. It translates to CASSPGMGLDEQYF.

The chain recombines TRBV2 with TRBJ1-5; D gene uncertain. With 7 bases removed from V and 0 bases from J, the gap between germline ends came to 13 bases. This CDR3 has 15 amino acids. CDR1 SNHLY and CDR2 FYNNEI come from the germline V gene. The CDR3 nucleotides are TGTGCCAGCACCCCGCGGGGATATAGCAATCAGCCCCAGCATTTT. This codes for CASTPRGYSNQPQHF. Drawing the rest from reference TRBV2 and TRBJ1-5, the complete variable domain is EPEVTQTPSHQVTQMGQEVILRCVPISNHLYFYWYRQILGQKVEFLVSFYNNEISEKSEIFDDQFSVERPDGSNFTLKIRSTKLEDSAMYFCASTPRGYSNQPQHFGDGTRLSIL.

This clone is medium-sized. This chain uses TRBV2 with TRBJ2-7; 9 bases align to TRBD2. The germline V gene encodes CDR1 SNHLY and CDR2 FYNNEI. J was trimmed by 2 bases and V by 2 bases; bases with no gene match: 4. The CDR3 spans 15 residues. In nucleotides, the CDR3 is TGTGCCAGCAGTGAAACTAGCGGGCCGACCTACGAGCAGTACTTC. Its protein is CASSETSGPTYEQYF.

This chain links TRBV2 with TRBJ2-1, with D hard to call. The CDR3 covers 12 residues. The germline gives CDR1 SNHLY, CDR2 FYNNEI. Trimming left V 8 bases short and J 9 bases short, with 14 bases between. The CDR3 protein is CASRRTRSEQFF. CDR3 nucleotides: TGTGCCAGCCGAAGGACGAGGAGTGAGCAGTTCTTC.

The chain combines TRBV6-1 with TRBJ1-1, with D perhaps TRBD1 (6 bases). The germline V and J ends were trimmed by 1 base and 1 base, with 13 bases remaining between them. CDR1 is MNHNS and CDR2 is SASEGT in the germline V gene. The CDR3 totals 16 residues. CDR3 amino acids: CASSEVYRASNTEAFF. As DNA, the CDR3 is TGTGCCAGCAGTGAAGTGTACAGGGCATCGAACACTGAAGCTTTCTTT.

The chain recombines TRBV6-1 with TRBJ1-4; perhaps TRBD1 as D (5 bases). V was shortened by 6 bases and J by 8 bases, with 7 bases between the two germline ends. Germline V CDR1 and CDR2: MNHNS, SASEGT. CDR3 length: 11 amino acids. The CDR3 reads CASSRQEKLFF. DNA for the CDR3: TGTGCCAGCAGCCGACAGGAAAAACTGTTTTTT.

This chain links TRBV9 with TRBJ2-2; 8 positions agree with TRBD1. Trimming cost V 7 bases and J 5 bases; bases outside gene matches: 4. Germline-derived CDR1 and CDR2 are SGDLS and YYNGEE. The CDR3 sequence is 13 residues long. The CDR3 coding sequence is TGTGCCAGCTCGGGACAGGTGACCGGGGAGCTGTTTTTT. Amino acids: CASSGQVTGELFF.